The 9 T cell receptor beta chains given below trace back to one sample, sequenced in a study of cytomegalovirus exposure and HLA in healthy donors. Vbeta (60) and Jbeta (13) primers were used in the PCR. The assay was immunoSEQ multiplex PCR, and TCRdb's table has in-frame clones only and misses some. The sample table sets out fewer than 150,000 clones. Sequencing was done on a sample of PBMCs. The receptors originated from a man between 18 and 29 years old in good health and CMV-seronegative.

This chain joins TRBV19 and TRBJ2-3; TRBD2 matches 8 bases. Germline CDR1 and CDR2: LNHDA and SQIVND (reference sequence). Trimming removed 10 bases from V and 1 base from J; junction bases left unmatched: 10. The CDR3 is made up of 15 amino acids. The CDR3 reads CATYGGAGGTDTQYF. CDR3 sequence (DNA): TGTGCCACCTACGGGGGGGCAGGGGGCACAGATACGCAGTATTTT.

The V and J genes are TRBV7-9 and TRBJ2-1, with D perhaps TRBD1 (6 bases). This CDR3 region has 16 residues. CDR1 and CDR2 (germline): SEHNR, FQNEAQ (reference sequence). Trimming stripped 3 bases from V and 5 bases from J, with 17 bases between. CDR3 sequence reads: CASSLNQGIHHNEQFF. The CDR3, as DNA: TGTGCCAGCAGCTTGAATCAGGGGATTCACCACAATGAGCAGTTCTTC.

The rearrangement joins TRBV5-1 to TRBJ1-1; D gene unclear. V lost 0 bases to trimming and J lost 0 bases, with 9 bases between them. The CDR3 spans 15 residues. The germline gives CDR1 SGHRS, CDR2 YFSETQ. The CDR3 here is CASSLAEGMNTEAFF. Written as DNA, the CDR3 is TGCGCCAGCAGCTTGGCCGAGGGAATGAACACTGAAGCTTTCTTT.

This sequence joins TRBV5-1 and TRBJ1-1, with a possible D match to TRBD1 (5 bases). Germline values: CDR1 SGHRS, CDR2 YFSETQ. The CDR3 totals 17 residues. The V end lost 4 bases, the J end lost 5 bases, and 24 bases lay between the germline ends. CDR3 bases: TGCGCCAGCAGCCCGAATGCTGGGGGGAGGGTTGTAACTGAAGCTTTCTTT. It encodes CASSPNAGGRVVTEAFF.

CDR3 nucleotides: TGTGCCAGCAGCTTGATAGCAGTCGAGCAGTACTTC. Encoded protein: CASSLIAVEQYF. The genes are TRBV7-9 and TRBJ2-7; D is unclear. V was clipped by 3 bases and J by 6 bases, with 9 bases between them. Germline loops: CDR1 SEHNR, CDR2 FQNEAQ (reference sequence). The CDR3 is 12 residues long. Together with reference TRBV7-9 and TRBJ2-7, the CDR3 gives the full variable domain: DTGVSQNPRHKITKRGQNVTFRCDPISEHNRLYWYRQTLGQGPEFLTYFQNEAQLEKSRLLSDRFSAERPKGSFSTLEIQRTEQGDSAMYLCASSLIAVEQYFGPGTRLTVT.

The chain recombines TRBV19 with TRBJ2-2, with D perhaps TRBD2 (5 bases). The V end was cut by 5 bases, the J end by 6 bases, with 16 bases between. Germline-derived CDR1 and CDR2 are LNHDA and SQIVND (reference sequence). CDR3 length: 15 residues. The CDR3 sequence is CASSVDPDFPGELFF. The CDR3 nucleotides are TGTGCCAGTAGTGTTGACCCGGACTTTCCCGGGGAGCTGTTTTTT.

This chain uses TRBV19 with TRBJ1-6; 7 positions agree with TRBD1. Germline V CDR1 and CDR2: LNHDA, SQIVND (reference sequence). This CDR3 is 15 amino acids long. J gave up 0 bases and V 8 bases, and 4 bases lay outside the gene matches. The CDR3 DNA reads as TGTGCCAGTTCGGACAGGAGCTCCTATAATTCACCCCTCCACTTT. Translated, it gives CASSDRSSYNSPLHF.

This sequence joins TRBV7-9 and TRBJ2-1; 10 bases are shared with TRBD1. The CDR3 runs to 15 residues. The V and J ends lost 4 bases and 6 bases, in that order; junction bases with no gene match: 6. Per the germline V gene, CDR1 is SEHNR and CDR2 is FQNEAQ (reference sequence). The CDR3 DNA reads TGTGCCAGCAGCTCGGGACAGGGGATGGGCAATGAGCAGTTCTTC. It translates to CASSSGQGMGNEQFF.

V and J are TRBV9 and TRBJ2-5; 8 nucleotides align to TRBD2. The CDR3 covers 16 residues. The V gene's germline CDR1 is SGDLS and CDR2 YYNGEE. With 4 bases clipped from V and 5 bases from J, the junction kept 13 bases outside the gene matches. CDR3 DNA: TGTGCCAGCAGCACGTTAAGTGAGCGGGAGTCGGAGACCCAGTACTTC. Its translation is CASSTLSERESETQYF.